A selection of T cell receptor beta chains follows, all from one sample in a study of cytomegalovirus exposure and HLA in healthy donors. Repertoires were generated with immunoSEQ multiplex PCR, while TCRdb's copy carries only in-frame clones and drops some. Here the sample spans approximately 160,000 clones, 84% being singletons. The material sequenced was PBMCs. Source of these receptors: a man aged 18 to 35 in good health and CMV-seronegative. The CDR3 runs from the conserved cysteine through the conserved F or W. A D gene is named only where the DNA matches it firmly. A row's size may be missing; if present it is once, few, many or a size class.

>TRBD1|TRBJ2-7|TRBV19|16|.
CASTQNWDRGSYEQYF
TGTGCCAGTACCCAGAATTGGGACAGGGGCTCCTACGAGCAGTACTTC
>TRBD1|TRBJ2-1|TRBV28|15|.
CASSLGDRGYNEQFF
TGTGCCAGCAGTTTAGGGGACAGGGGCTACAATGAGCAGTTCTTC
>.|TRBJ1-1|TRBV20-1|10|.
CSASRTEAFF
TGCAGTGCTAGCAGGACTGAAGCTTTCTTT
>TRBD1|TRBJ1-1|TRBV25-1|15|.
CASVRTGRSHTEAFF
TGTGCCAGCGTTAGGACAGGGCGATCACACACTGAAGCTTTCTTT
>TRBD2|TRBJ2-7|TRBV7-8|16|.
CASSLGGTSGSYEQYF
TGTGCCAGCAGCTTAGGGGGAACTAGCGGCTCCTACGAGCAGTACTTC
>.|TRBJ1-3|TRBV6-5|14|.
CASSGGSSGNTIYF
TGTGCCAGCTCCGGGGGGTCAAGCGGGAACACCATATATTTT
>TRBD1|TRBJ2-1|TRBV7-7|13|.
CASRGPGTGLLFF
TGTGCTAGCAGGGGACCTGGGACAGGTCTCCTGTTCTTC
>TRBD2|TRBJ2-3|TRBV5-4|15|.
CASSFLAGVIDTQYF
TGTGCCAGCAGCTTCTTAGCGGGGGTCATAGATACGCAGTATTTT
>TRBD1|TRBJ1-5|TRBV28|17|.
CASTATGGGGINQPQHF
TGTGCCAGCACCGCGACAGGGGGTGGGGGTATCAATCAGCCCCAGCATTTT
>TRBD2|TRBJ2-7|TRBV19|18|.
CASSIDPPSAGGLYEQYF
TGTGCCAGTAGTATAGACCCTCCTTCAGCGGGGGGCCTCTACGAGCAGTACTTC
>TRBD1|TRBJ1-5|TRBV6-5|14|.
CASSRGQGSQPQHF
TGTGCCAGCAGCCGTGGACAGGGTAGCCAGCCCCAGCATTTT
>TRBD2|TRBJ2-1|TRBV5-4|15|.
CASSLETSGSSEQFF
TGTGCCAGCAGCTTGGAGACTAGCGGGAGTAGCGAGCAGTTCTTC
>.|TRBJ2-7|TRBV7-8|15|.
CASSLAKGFSYEQYF
TGTGCCAGCAGCTTAGCTAAGGGGTTCTCCTACGAGCAGTACTTC
>.|TRBJ1-5|TRBV7-6|13|.
CASSLGQLEPQHF
TGTGCCAGCAGCTTAGGACAGCTGGAGCCCCAGCATTTT
>.|TRBJ2-6|TRBV6-6|16|few
CASSGTLSSGANVLTF
TGTGCCAGCAGTGGGACATTGAGCTCTGGGGCCAACGTCCTGACTTTC
>.|TRBJ2-1|TRBV12-5|17|.
CASGSLLTGNSYNEQFF
TGTGCTAGTGGCTCCTTACTGACGGGGAACTCCTACAATGAGCAGTTCTTC
>TRBD2|TRBJ2-5|TRBV9|17|.
CASSVGWGSGGRETQYF
TGTGCCAGCAGCGTAGGGTGGGGTAGCGGGGGGAGGGAGACCCAGTACTTC
>TRBD1|TRBJ2-6|TRBV11-3|18|.
CASSLSGTGISGANVLTF
TGTGCCAGCAGCTTAAGCGGGACAGGGATTTCTGGGGCCAACGTCCTGACTTTC
>.|TRBJ2-7|TRBV7-8|13|once
CASSTTGGDEQYF
TGTGCCAGCAGCACAACAGGTGGGGACGAGCAGTACTTC
>.|TRBJ2-5|TRBV11-2|17|.
CASSLDLSGGYQETQYF
TGTGCCAGCAGCTTAGATCTGAGCGGAGGGTACCAAGAGACCCAGTACTTC
>TRBD2|TRBJ2-2|TRBV2|17|.
CASSEAYPTSDTGELFF
TGTGCCAGCAGTGAAGCTTATCCGACTAGCGACACCGGGGAGCTGTTTTTT
>.|TRBJ2-7|TRBV6-5|14|once
CASSDWTSAYEQYF
TGTGCCAGCAGTGACTGGACATCAGCCTACGAGCAGTACTTC
>.|TRBJ1-1|TRBV7-9|13|.
CASSPQGNTEAFF
TGTGCCAGCAGTCCCCAGGGGAACACTGAAGCTTTCTTT
>.|TRBJ2-3|TRBV18|14|.
CASSPRRGTDTQYF
TGTGCCAGCTCACCACGACGGGGCACAGATACGCAGTATTTT
>.|TRBJ2-1|TRBV27|11|once
CASSSGWEQFF
TGTGCCAGCAGTTCCGGTTGGGAGCAGTTCTTC
>.|TRBJ1-5|TRBV6-5|14|.
CASSPPGLNQPQHF
TGTGCCAGCAGTCCCCCAGGGTTAAATCAGCCCCAGCATTTT
>.|TRBJ1-1|TRBV10-3|12|.
CAISEQGSGAFF
TGTGCCATCAGTGAACAGGGATCGGGGGCTTTCTTT
>TRBD1|TRBJ2-7|TRBV2|14|.
CASRWDRGSYEQYF
TGTGCCAGCAGGTGGGACAGGGGGTCCTACGAGCAGTACTTC
>TRBD1|TRBJ2-1|TRBV5-1|14|.
CASRPGQDYNEQFF
TGCGCCAGCAGACCGGGACAGGATTACAATGAGCAGTTCTTC
>.|TRBJ2-5|TRBV5-6|15|.
CASSSRAGMKETQYF
TGTGCCAGCAGCTCTAGGGCGGGGATGAAAGAGACCCAGTACTTC
>.|TRBJ2-1|TRBV7-9|15|.
CASSWAGQPNNEQFF
TGTGCCAGCAGCTGGGCGGGACAGCCAAACAATGAGCAGTTCTTC
>.|TRBJ2-5|TRBV18|13|.
CASSSGFQETQYF
TGTGCCAGCTCATCCGGTTTCCAAGAGACCCAGTACTTC
>TRBD1|TRBJ1-1|TRBV11-3|11|.
CASSRRGEAFF
TGTGCCAGCAGCCGCAGGGGGGAGGCTTTCTTT
>.|TRBJ2-3|TRBV27|15|.
CASRVGGGRTDTQYF
TGTGCCAGCAGAGTGGGGGGGGGCCGCACAGATACGCAGTATTTT
>TRBD2|TRBJ2-5|TRBV9|14|.
CASSAGLARETQYF
TGTGCCAGCAGCGCGGGACTAGCGAGGGAGACCCAGTACTTC
>.|TRBJ2-7|TRBV5-1|13|.
CASSLGQAGEQYF
TGCGCCAGCAGTTTGGGCCAGGCGGGCGAGCAGTACTTC
>TRBD1|TRBJ1-6|TRBV6-1|11|.
CASKTGSPLHF
TGTGCCAGTAAGACAGGGTCACCCCTCCACTTT
>TRBD2|TRBJ2-3|TRBV25-1|17|.
CASSDATSGGTEDTQYF
TGTGCCAGCAGTGACGCTACTAGCGGGGGAACAGAAGATACGCAGTATTTT
>.|TRBJ1-2|TRBV5-8|13|.
CASRQGVFYGYTF
TGTGCCAGCAGACAGGGAGTCTTCTATGGCTACACCTTC
>.|TRBJ1-4|TRBV5-1|17|.
CASSLDYPGTYGEKLFF
TGCGCCAGCAGCTTGGATTACCCCGGGACATACGGTGAAAAACTGTTTTTT
>TRBD1|TRBJ2-6|TRBV19|14|.
CGTGGAAGANVLTF
TGTGGAACAGGGGGTGCAGCTGGGGCCAACGTCCTGACTTTC
>.|TRBJ1-2|TRBV18|16|.
CASSPRDRPTNYGYTF
TGTGCCAGCTCACCACGAGACAGGCCTACTAACTATGGCTACACCTTC
>TRBD1|TRBJ2-5|TRBV14|14|.
CASSLQGFAETQYF
TGTGCCAGCAGCCTACAGGGGTTTGCAGAGACCCAGTACTTC
>TRBD1|TRBJ1-6|TRBV25-1|15|.
CASSARTGGDSPLHF
TGTGCCAGCAGTGCGAGGACAGGGGGGGATTCACCCCTCCACTTT
>.|TRBJ1-1|TRBV11-2|13|.
CASSSLLNTEAFF
TGTGCCAGCAGTTCTTTATTGAACACTGAAGCTTTCTTT
>.|TRBJ2-1|TRBV25-1|12|.
CASSGRGYEQFF
TGTGCCAGCAGTGGCAGGGGCTATGAGCAGTTCTTC
>TRBD1|TRBJ2-1|TRBV27|18|.
CASSLRDRVRSPSDEQFF
TGTGCCAGCAGTCTACGGGACAGGGTACGTTCGCCTTCGGATGAGCAGTTCTTC
>.|TRBJ2-7|TRBV29-1|11|.
CSAGESYEQYF
TGCAGCGCCGGGGAATCCTACGAGCAGTACTTC
>TRBD1|TRBJ2-7|TRBV2|15|once
CASRKIAGTAYEQYF
TGTGCCAGCAGAAAAATCGCCGGGACAGCCTACGAGCAGTACTTC
>.|TRBJ1-5|TRBV5-1|15|.
CASDSLPGTGQPQHF
TGCGCCAGCGACAGTTTACCTGGAACGGGTCAGCCCCAGCATTTT
>TRBD1|TRBJ1-1|TRBV6-5|12|once
CASRRDSREAFF
TGTGCCAGCAGGAGGGACAGCCGTGAAGCTTTCTTT
>TRBD2|TRBJ2-3|TRBV4-3|15|.
CASSLTGTKTDTQYF
TGCGCCAGCAGCCTCACCGGGACTAAAACAGATACGCAGTATTTT